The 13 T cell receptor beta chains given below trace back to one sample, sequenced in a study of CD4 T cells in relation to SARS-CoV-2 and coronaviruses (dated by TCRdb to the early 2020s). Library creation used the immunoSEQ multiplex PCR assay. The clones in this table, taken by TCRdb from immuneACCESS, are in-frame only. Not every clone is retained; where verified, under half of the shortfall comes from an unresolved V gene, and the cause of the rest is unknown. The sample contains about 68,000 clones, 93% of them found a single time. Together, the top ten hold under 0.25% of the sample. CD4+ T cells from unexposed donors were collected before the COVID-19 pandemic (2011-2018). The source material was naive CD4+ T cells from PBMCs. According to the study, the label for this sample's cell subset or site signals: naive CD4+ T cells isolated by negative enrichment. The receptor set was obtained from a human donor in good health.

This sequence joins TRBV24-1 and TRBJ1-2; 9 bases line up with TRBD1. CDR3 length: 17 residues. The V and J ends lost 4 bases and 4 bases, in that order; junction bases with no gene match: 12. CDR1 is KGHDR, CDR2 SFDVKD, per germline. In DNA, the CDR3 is TGTGCCACCAGTGACCCACGGACAGGGGTGGGACCCTATGGCTACACCTTC. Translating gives CATSDPRTGVGPYGYTF.

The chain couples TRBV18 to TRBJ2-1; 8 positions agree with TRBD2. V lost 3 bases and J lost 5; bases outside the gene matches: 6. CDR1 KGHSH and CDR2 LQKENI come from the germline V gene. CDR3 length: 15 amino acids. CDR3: CASSPASGGDNEQFF. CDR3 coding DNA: TGTGCCAGCTCACCGGCCAGCGGGGGTGACAATGAGCAGTTCTTC. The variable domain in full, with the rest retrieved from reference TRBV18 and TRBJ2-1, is NAGVMQNPRHLVRRRGQEARLRCSPMKGHSHVYWYRQLPEEGLKFMVYLQKENIIDESGMPKERFSAEFPKEGPSILRIQQVVRGDSAAYFCASSPASGGDNEQFFGPGTRLTVL.

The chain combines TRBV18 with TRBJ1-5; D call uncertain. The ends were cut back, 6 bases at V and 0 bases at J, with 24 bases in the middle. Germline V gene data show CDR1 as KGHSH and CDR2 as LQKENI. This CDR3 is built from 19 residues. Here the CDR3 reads CASSRNSGLLTFSNQPQHF. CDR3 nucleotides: TGTGCCAGCTCCCGGAACTCGGGCCTGCTCACATTTAGCAATCAGCCCCAGCATTTT.

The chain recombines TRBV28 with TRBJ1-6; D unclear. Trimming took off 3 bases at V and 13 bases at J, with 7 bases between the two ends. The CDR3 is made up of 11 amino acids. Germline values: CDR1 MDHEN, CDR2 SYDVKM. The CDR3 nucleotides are TGTGCCAGCAGTTTCCGGGCCCCCCTCCACTTT. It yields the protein CASSFRAPLHF.

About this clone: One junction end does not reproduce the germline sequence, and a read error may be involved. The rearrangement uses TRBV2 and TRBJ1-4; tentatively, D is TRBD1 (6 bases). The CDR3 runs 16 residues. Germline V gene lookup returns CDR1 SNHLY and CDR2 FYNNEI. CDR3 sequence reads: CASTERGGALNEKLFF. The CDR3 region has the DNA TGTGCCAGCACTGAAAGGGGGGGGGCTCTAAATGAAAAACTGTTTTTT.

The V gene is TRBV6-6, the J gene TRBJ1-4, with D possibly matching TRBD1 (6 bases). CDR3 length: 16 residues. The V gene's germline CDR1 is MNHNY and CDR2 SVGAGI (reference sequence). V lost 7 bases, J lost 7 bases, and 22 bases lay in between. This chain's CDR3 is CASTPSPGARTEKLFF. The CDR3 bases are TGTGCCAGCACCCCAAGTCCGGGGGCACGAACTGAAAAACTGTTTTTT.

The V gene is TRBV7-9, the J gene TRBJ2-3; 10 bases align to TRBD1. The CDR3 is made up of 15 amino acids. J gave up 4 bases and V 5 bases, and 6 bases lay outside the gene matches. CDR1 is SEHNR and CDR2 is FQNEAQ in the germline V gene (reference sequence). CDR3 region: CASSRDRGRSDTQYF. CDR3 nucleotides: TGTGCCAGCAGCCGCGACAGGGGGCGGTCAGATACGCAGTATTTT.

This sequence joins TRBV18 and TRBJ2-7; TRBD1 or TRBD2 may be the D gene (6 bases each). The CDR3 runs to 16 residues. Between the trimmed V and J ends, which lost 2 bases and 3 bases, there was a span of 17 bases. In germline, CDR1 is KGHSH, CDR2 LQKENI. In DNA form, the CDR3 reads TGTGCCAGCTCACCAGGAGGGGGAAGGGTTCACTACGAGCAGTACTTC. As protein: CASSPGGGRVHYEQYF.

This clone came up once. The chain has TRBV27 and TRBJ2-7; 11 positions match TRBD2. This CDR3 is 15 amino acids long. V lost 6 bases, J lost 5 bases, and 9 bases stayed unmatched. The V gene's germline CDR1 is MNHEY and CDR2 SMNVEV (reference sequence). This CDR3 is CASRPATSGVNEQYF. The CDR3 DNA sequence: TGTGCCAGCAGACCTGCGACTAGCGGGGTTAACGAGCAGTACTTC.

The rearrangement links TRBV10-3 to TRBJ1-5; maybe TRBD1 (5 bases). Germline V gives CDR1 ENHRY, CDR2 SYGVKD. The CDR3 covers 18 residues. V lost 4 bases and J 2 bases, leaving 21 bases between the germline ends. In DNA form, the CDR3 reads TGTGCCATCAGTGGGAGGGGCGGGGCAGGGAATGGCAATCAGCCCCAGCATTTT. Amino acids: CAISGRGGAGNGNQPQHF.

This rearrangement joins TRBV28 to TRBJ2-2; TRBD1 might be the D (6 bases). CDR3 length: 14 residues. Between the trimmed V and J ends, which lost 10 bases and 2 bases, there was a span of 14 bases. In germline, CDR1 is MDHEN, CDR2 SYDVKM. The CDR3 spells CATPGQNNTGELFF. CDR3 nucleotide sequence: TGTGCCACTCCGGGACAAAATAACACCGGGGAGCTGTTTTTT.

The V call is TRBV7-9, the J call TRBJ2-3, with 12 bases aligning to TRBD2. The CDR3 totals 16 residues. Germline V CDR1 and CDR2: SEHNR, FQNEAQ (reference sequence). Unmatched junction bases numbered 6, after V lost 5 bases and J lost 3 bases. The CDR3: CASSPRLAGETDTQYF. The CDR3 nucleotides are TGTGCCAGCAGCCCCCGACTAGCGGGGGAAACAGATACGCAGTATTTT. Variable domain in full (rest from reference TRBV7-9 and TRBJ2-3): DTGVSQNPRHKITKRGQNVTFRCDPISEHNRLYWYRQTLGQGPEFLTYFQNEAQLEKSRLLSDRFSAERPKGSFSTLEIQRTEQGDSAMYLCASSPRLAGETDTQYFGPGTRLTVL.

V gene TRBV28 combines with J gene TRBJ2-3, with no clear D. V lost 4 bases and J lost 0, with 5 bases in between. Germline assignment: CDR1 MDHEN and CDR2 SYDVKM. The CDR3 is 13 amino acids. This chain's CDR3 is CASSYTSTDTQYF. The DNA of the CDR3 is TGTGCCAGCAGTTATACTAGCACAGATACGCAGTATTTT.